This passage covers 9 T cell receptor beta chains from one sample sequenced in a study of T cells in Graves' hyperthyroidism and ophthalmopathy. TCR beta CDR3 sequences were amplified from RNA transcripts. Researchers ran a first-round RT-PCR on the TCR CDR3 using the HTBI primer set. TCRdb analysed the multiplex PCR reads with MiXCR anew, one entry per CDR3 protein. In the table there are a few hundred thousand distinct CDR3 sequences, 46% of which are singletons. The sample taken for sequencing was peripheral blood or thyroid tissue (not recorded which). The receptors were gathered from an adult woman with Graves' disease, either hyperthyroidism or ophthalmopathy (not recorded which).

The chain links TRBV2 to TRBJ2-5; 7 bases agree with TRBD1. The CDR3 is made up of 13 amino acids. Germline V gives CDR1 SNHLY, CDR2 FYNNEI. After removal of 5 bases from V and 5 bases from J, the junction contained 5 bases not matched to a gene. CDR3 nucleotide sequence: TGTGCCAGCAGTCGGGACAGACCGGAGACCCAGTACTTC. Its protein product is CASSRDRPETQYF.

This clonotype was seen more than once but under ten times. The CDR3 nucleotides are TGTGCCAGCAGGGCCGACGGGTTTAATGAAAAACTGTTTTTT. It yields the protein CASRADGFNEKLFF. This rearrangement joins TRBV6-1 to TRBJ1-4; the D is unclear. Germline V gene sequence: CDR1 MNHNS, CDR2 SASEGT. This CDR3 is 14 amino acids long. Trimming cost V 6 bases and J 4 bases, with 12 bases left between them.

This rearrangement joins TRBV10-3 to TRBJ2-5, with TRBD1 identical over 12 bases. Trimming removed 4 bases from V and 4 bases from J; junction bases left unmatched: 7. There are 16 residues in the CDR3. In germline, CDR1 is ENHRY, CDR2 SYGVKD. The CDR3 sequence is CAISGGTGGFRETQYF. The CDR3 DNA sequence: TGTGCCATCAGTGGGGGGACAGGGGGCTTTAGAGAGACCCAGTACTTC.

This clonotype was observed once. This rearrangement joins TRBV2 to TRBJ1-1; D gene uncertain. Trimming pared 2 bases from V and 6 bases from J, leaving 13 bases between. Per germline, CDR1 SNHLY and CDR2 FYNNEI. The CDR3 totals 14 residues. CDR3 nucleotides: TGTGCCAGCAGTGAAAGGGAAGGGAGGCCTGAAGCTTTCTTT. The encoded protein is CASSEREGRPEAFF. The full variable domain, with the rest looked up from reference TRBV2 and TRBJ1-1, is EPEVTQTPSHQVTQMGQEVILRCVPISNHLYFYWYRQILGQKVEFLVSFYNNEISEKSEIFDDQFSVERPDGSNFTLKIRSTKLEDSAMYFCASSEREGRPEAFFGQGTRLTVV.

Comments on this clonotype: One end of the junction fails to match germline, which may point to a read error. The V and J genes are TRBV7-9 and TRBJ2-1, with a weak D call TRBD1 (6 bases). This CDR3 is built from 13 residues. In germline, CDR1 is SEHNR, CDR2 FQNEAQ (reference sequence). The chain's CDR3 is CASSLTGYSEQFF. CDR3 nucleotides: TGTGCCAGCAGCCTGACAGGATACAGTGAGCAGTTCTTC. Combining the CDR3 with reference TRBV7-9 and TRBJ2-1 gives the whole variable domain DTGVSQNPRHKITKRGQNVTFRCDPISEHNRLYWYRQTLGQGPEFLTYFQNEAQLEKSRLLSDRFSAERPKGSFSTLEIQRTEQGDSAMYLCASSLTGYSEQFFGPGTRLTVL.

The V gene is TRBV5-1, the J gene TRBJ2-3; D not resolved. V dropped 0 bases and J dropped 1 base, with 9 bases sitting between them. The CDR3 totals 15 residues. Germline CDR1 and CDR2: SGHRS and YFSETQ. The chain's CDR3 is CASSLDGTRTDTQYF. CDR3 in DNA: TGCGCCAGCAGCTTGGACGGAACCCGCACAGATACGCAGTATTTT.

The J gene is TRBJ2-3, the V gene TRBV20-1; 8 bases map to TRBD2. Germline V gives CDR1 DFQATT, CDR2 SNEGSKA (reference sequence). With V trimmed by 0 bases and J by 5 bases, 13 bases remained unmatched. This CDR3 region has 17 residues. The CDR3 bases are TGCAGTGCTAGAGATCTAGGGAGAGCGGGAGTTCGAGATACGCAGTATTTT. Residues: CSARDLGRAGVRDTQYF.

This chain links TRBV7-2 with TRBJ2-1; TRBD2 is a possible D gene (6 bases). This CDR3 has 13 amino acids. Trimming took 1 base from V and 5 from J, leaving 6 bases between them. Germline-derived CDR1 and CDR2 are SGHTA and FQGNSA. The CDR3 DNA reads as TGTGCCAGCAGCTTAGGGACTAACAATGAGCAGTTCTTC. Protein product: CASSLGTNNEQFF.

Turning to this clonotype: As the CDR3 is not closed by the conserved phenylalanine or tryptophan, this likely results from a read error. The DNA is left out, because the CDR3 cannot be placed on it with certainty; the CDR3 is given as TCRdb lists it. The chain links TRBV13 to TRBJ2-6; the DNA was not compared with TRBD1, the D call given in the table. The CDR3 spans 13 amino acids, including both terminal residues. Germline-derived CDR1 and CDR2 are PRHDT and FYEKMQ (reference sequence). The CDR3 reads CASSFGTGATIAS.